A selection of T cell receptor beta chains follows, all from one sample in a study of CXCR3-negative and CXCR3-positive naive CD8 T cells. TCRdb reprocessed the 5' RACE reads and keeps a single row for each CDR3 protein, giving no DNA. The listing records tens of thousands of distinct CDR3 sequences. The sequenced sample was naive CXCR3- CD8+ T cells from blood. The receptors stem from a human donor in good health. Some clones in this sample may be carry-over from other donors' samples. Each CDR3 is given with its conserved first and last residue.

v_gene: TRBV11-2; j_gene: TRBJ1-5; CDR3aa: CASSLDGGNNQPQHF
v_gene: TRBV20-1; j_gene: TRBJ1-6; CDR3aa: CSARGIKDGDNSPLHF
v_gene: TRBV19; j_gene: TRBJ1-1; CDR3aa: CASINRARNTEAFF
v_gene: TRBV12-2; j_gene: TRBJ2-7; CDR3aa: CASRFRVRIPGHVYEQYF
v_gene: TRBV12-3/TRBV12-4; j_gene: TRBJ1-1; CDR3aa: CAIEQGLNTEAFF
v_gene: TRBV6-5; j_gene: TRBJ2-2; CDR3aa: CASGLLPGGREELFF
v_gene: TRBV7-2; j_gene: TRBJ2-5; CDR3aa: CASTPGHRPLQETQYF
v_gene: TRBV29-1; j_gene: TRBJ2-7; CDR3aa: CSVEAGQGPTYEQYF
v_gene: TRBV7-8; j_gene: TRBJ2-7; CDR3aa: CASKDGSSYEQYF
v_gene: TRBV28; j_gene: TRBJ2-4; CDR3aa: CASSPRILAKNIQYF
v_gene: TRBV12-3/TRBV12-4; j_gene: TRBJ2-7; CDR3aa: CASSLRDRGIEQYF
v_gene: TRBV7-9; j_gene: TRBJ2-7; CDR3aa: CASSPRGADEQYF
v_gene: TRBV2; j_gene: TRBJ2-3; CDR3aa: CASKGSTDTQYF
v_gene: TRBV7-3; j_gene: TRBJ2-2; CDR3aa: CASSLTGGTGELFF
v_gene: TRBV19; j_gene: TRBJ2-1; CDR3aa: CASSIDSGLADNEQFF
v_gene: TRBV20-1; j_gene: TRBJ2-1; CDR3aa: CSVQGSYNEQFF
v_gene: TRBV7-3; j_gene: TRBJ2-2; CDR3aa: CASSLVVNTGELFF
v_gene: TRBV28; j_gene: TRBJ2-3; CDR3aa: CASSFLAGEGADTQYF
v_gene: TRBV14; j_gene: TRBJ2-3; CDR3aa: CASSLGQGPDTQYF
v_gene: TRBV29-1; j_gene: TRBJ1-1; CDR3aa: CSVEDRGNTEAFF
v_gene: TRBV29-1; j_gene: TRBJ2-1; CDR3aa: CSVERQGLSLGQFF
v_gene: TRBV15; j_gene: TRBJ2-1; CDR3aa: CATSPGVREQFF
v_gene: TRBV5-1; j_gene: TRBJ2-1; CDR3aa: CASTLGGRGLDEQFF
v_gene: TRBV9; j_gene: TRBJ2-1; CDR3aa: CASSGDRENNEQFF
v_gene: TRBV5-1; j_gene: TRBJ2-3; CDR3aa: CASSAGGSTDTQYF
v_gene: TRBV7-8; j_gene: TRBJ2-1; CDR3aa: CASSLRYGSRRDEQFF
v_gene: TRBV11-2; j_gene: TRBJ1-1; CDR3aa: CASSPQRGTMNTEAFF
v_gene: TRBV29-1; j_gene: TRBJ2-2; CDR3aa: CSVGRGDTGELFF
v_gene: TRBV6-5; j_gene: TRBJ2-7; CDR3aa: CASRAETGTYEQYF
v_gene: TRBV12-3/TRBV12-4; j_gene: TRBJ2-3; CDR3aa: CATSGGQTDTQYF
v_gene: TRBV29-1; j_gene: TRBJ2-7; CDR3aa: CSVRGSYEQYF
v_gene: TRBV7-9; j_gene: TRBJ2-5; CDR3aa: CASSSLIEGEAYF
v_gene: TRBV29-1; j_gene: TRBJ2-7; CDR3aa: CSVEGAGTSGGATYEQYF
v_gene: TRBV7-3; j_gene: TRBJ2-3; CDR3aa: CASSLSVSRGDTQYF
v_gene: TRBV6-2/TRBV6-3; j_gene: TRBJ2-1; CDR3aa: CASSFFGLASGSTYNEQFF
v_gene: TRBV18; j_gene: TRBJ2-1; CDR3aa: CASSPGGSTYDEQFF
v_gene: TRBV10-3; j_gene: TRBJ2-7; CDR3aa: CAISESYNNGGDSYEQYF
v_gene: TRBV5-5; j_gene: TRBJ2-2; CDR3aa: CASSRPKGQPNTGELFF
v_gene: TRBV29-1; j_gene: TRBJ2-1; CDR3aa: CSVDREYNEQFF
v_gene: TRBV5-1; j_gene: TRBJ2-3; CDR3aa: CASSGIRFTDTQYF
v_gene: TRBV4-2; j_gene: TRBJ2-1; CDR3aa: CASSQDFYEQFF
v_gene: TRBV2; j_gene: TRBJ2-4; CDR3aa: CASANKNIQYF
v_gene: TRBV9; j_gene: TRBJ1-5; CDR3aa: CASSQGSQPQHF
v_gene: TRBV5-5; j_gene: TRBJ1-4; CDR3aa: CASSSGQGNEKLFF
v_gene: TRBV20-1; j_gene: TRBJ2-2; CDR3aa: CSARDVLGPAGELFF
v_gene: TRBV15; j_gene: TRBJ2-7; CDR3aa: CATSRDREPNEQYF
v_gene: TRBV2; j_gene: TRBJ2-7; CDR3aa: CASTKGGFGGTPSCEQYF
v_gene: TRBV29-1; j_gene: TRBJ2-3; CDR3aa: CSVEDSQGWTDTQYF
v_gene: TRBV7-3; j_gene: TRBJ1-2; CDR3aa: CAETQGLYGYTF
v_gene: TRBV4-3; j_gene: TRBJ1-2; CDR3aa: CASSQDLGSVGYTF
v_gene: TRBV2; j_gene: TRBJ2-3; CDR3aa: CASSSSRLAGATDTQYF
v_gene: TRBV12-5; j_gene: TRBJ2-1; CDR3aa: CASGLTSGGLSSYNEQFF
v_gene: TRBV6-6; j_gene: TRBJ2-7; CDR3aa: CASRTGQYEQYF
v_gene: TRBV6-5; j_gene: TRBJ1-1; CDR3aa: CASSQAAEAFF
v_gene: TRBV7-9; j_gene: TRBJ1-1; CDR3aa: CASTELDGNTEAFF
v_gene: TRBV19; j_gene: TRBJ2-7; CDR3aa: CARTDSSRYEQYF
v_gene: TRBV4-3; j_gene: TRBJ1-2; CDR3aa: CASSLDRTALYGYTF
v_gene: TRBV20-1; j_gene: TRBJ2-3; CDR3aa: CSAREDGSTDTQYF
v_gene: TRBV12-3/TRBV12-4; j_gene: TRBJ2-3; CDR3aa: CASSVEGLSTDTQYF
v_gene: TRBV7-9; j_gene: TRBJ2-3; CDR3aa: CASITPSGSPDTQYF